A single sample is the source of the 22 T cell receptor beta chains below, sequenced in a study of cytomegalovirus exposure and HLA in healthy donors. It was with 60 Vbeta and 13 Jbeta primers that the PCR ran. Clones were sequenced by immunoSEQ multiplex PCR, and TCRdb holds only the in-frame ones, with some missing. The table lists approximately 150,000 clones, about three quarters of them singletons. The material sequenced was PBMCs. Every receptor here comes from a woman younger than 30 in good health and CMV-seronegative.

The V call is TRBV4-2, the J call TRBJ2-3; 8 bases agree with TRBD2. In germline, CDR1 is LGHNA, CDR2 YNFKEQ. The CDR3 runs to 16 residues. J gave up 3 bases and V 1 base, and 6 bases lay outside the gene matches. The CDR3 region is CASSQAATSATDTQYF. CDR3 DNA: TGTGCCAGCAGCCAAGCGGCGACTAGCGCGACAGATACGCAGTATTTT.

The chain joins TRBV4-2 to TRBJ2-2; 8 bases align to TRBD2. Germline V gene data show CDR1 as LGHNA and CDR2 as YNFKEQ. V shed 4 bases and J 4 bases; nucleotides not matched to a gene: 11. The CDR3 length is 17 residues. The DNA of the CDR3 is TGTGCCAGCAGCCCGGGAAAAGCCGGGGGGGTCACCGGGGAGCTGTTTTTT. Protein: CASSPGKAGGVTGELFF.

V usage is TRBV27 and J usage is TRBJ2-7; 11 bases align to TRBD2. With 8 bases clipped from V and 6 bases from J, the junction kept 6 bases outside the gene matches. In germline, CDR1 is MNHEY, CDR2 SMNVEV (reference sequence). The CDR3 has 13 amino acids. The CDR3 is CASGLAGGFEQYF. CDR3 bases: TGTGCCAGCGGCCTAGCGGGAGGTTTCGAGCAGTACTTC.

The V and J genes are TRBV28 and TRBJ2-7, with 13 bases fitting TRBD2. The CDR3 is 15 amino acids. J was trimmed by 7 bases and V by 5 bases; bases with no gene match: 8. Looked up from germline, CDR1 is MDHEN and CDR2 is SYDVKM. Written as DNA, the CDR3 is TGTGCCAGCAGTCCCGGACTAGCGGGAGTGGGAGAGCAGTACTTC. It is translated as CASSPGLAGVGEQYF.

The chain carries TRBV5-1 and TRBJ2-5, with D possibly matching TRBD2 (6 bases). Trimming pared 7 bases from V and 6 bases from J, leaving 10 bases between. CDR1 and CDR2 (germline): SGHRS, YFSETQ. The CDR3 has 11 amino acids. This CDR3 is CASPGEQTQYF. The CDR3 DNA is TGCGCCAGCCCGGGGGAACAGACCCAGTACTTC.

Concerning this clone: Other DNA sequences within the sample encode an identical CDR3. The chain is built from TRBV19 and TRBJ1-5, with TRBD1 matching over 7 bases. The CDR3 extends over 14 amino acids. After removal of 1 base from V and 7 bases from J, the junction contained 4 bases not matched to a gene. Germline V gives CDR1 LNHDA, CDR2 SQIVND (reference sequence). The CDR3 loop reads CASSIGQGGQPQHF. In DNA, the CDR3 is TGTGCCAGTAGTATAGGGCAGGGGGGACAGCCCCAGCATTTT.

V gene TRBV5-1 combines with J gene TRBJ2-5; a weak D match, TRBD2 (6 bases). This CDR3 region has 16 residues. The V gene's germline CDR1 is SGHRS and CDR2 YFSETQ. Trimming stripped 0 bases from V and 5 bases from J, with 17 bases between. The CDR3 is CASSLATGGRLETQYF. CDR3 DNA sequence: TGCGCCAGCAGCTTGGCCACTGGGGGGAGGCTTGAGACCCAGTACTTC. Based on the CDR3 plus reference TRBV5-1 and TRBJ2-5, the full variable domain is KAGVTQTPRYLIKTRGQQVTLSCSPISGHRSVSWYQQTPGQGLQFLFEYFSETQRNKGNFPGRFSGRQFSNSRSEMNVSTLELGDSALYLCASSLATGGRLETQYFGPGTRLLVL.

V and J are TRBV5-1 and TRBJ2-7, with 8 bases aligning to TRBD1. The CDR3 totals 14 residues. The germline CDR1 and CDR2 sequences are SGHRS and YFSETQ. The V and J ends lost 2 bases and 2 bases, in that order; junction bases with no gene match: 3. The CDR3 spells CASSFMDRAYEQYF. Written as DNA, the CDR3 is TGCGCCAGCAGCTTTATGGACAGGGCCTACGAGCAGTACTTC. Filled out from reference TRBV5-1 and TRBJ2-7, the complete variable domain reads KAGVTQTPRYLIKTRGQQVTLSCSPISGHRSVSWYQQTPGQGLQFLFEYFSETQRNKGNFPGRFSGRQFSNSRSEMNVSTLELGDSALYLCASSFMDRAYEQYFGPGTRLTVT.

The chain has TRBV7-9 and TRBJ2-7; D possibly corresponds to TRBD1 (6 bases). V lost 8 bases, J lost 6 bases, and 23 bases lay in between. This CDR3 region has 15 residues. Germline V gene lookup returns CDR1 SEHNR and CDR2 FQNEAQ (reference sequence). CDR3 nucleotides: TGTGCCAGCGTGGACAGAGGGGCGGCTTTTAGCGAGCAGTACTTC. This gives the protein CASVDRGAAFSEQYF.

The V gene is TRBV5-1, the J gene TRBJ1-1; no reliable D call. This CDR3 spans 16 amino acids. The V end lost 0 bases, the J end lost 0 bases, and 12 bases lay between the germline ends. Germline CDR1 and CDR2: SGHRS and YFSETQ. This CDR3 is CASSLASRFMNTEAFF. The CDR3 DNA reads as TGCGCCAGCAGCTTGGCCTCGAGGTTTATGAACACTGAAGCTTTCTTT.

This chain joins TRBV2 and TRBJ2-1; 7 nucleotides match TRBD2. The CDR3 spans 11 residues. The junction had 3 bases not matched to a gene; V was cut back by 4 bases and J by 12 bases. CDR1 is SNHLY and CDR2 is FYNNEI in the germline V gene. CDR3 nucleotides: TGTGCCAGCAGTGGGCGGGAGAGGCAGTTCTTC. Translating gives CASSGRERQFF.

The genes are TRBV14 and TRBJ1-2, with a possible D match to TRBD1 (6 bases). CDR3 length: 15 residues. Trimming shortened V by 3 bases and J by 2 bases, and 13 bases separated the two germline ends. Germline CDR1 and CDR2: SGHDN and FVKESK. This chain's CDR3 is CASSHAATGNYGYTF. In DNA form, the CDR3 reads TGTGCCAGCAGCCATGCCGCCACAGGGAACTATGGCTACACCTTC.

The chain uses TRBV7-8 and TRBJ1-1; the match to TRBD1 covers 7 bases. The CDR3 sequence is 13 residues long. J was trimmed by 5 bases and V by 6 bases; bases with no gene match: 6. Germline V gene sequence: CDR1 SGHVS, CDR2 FQNEAQ. In nucleotides, the CDR3 is TGTGCCAGCAGTTTGACAGGGAGGACTGAAGCTTTCTTT. Protein sequence: CASSLTGRTEAFF.

This chain links TRBV11-3 with TRBJ2-1, with D tentatively TRBD2 (6 bases). CDR1 SGHNT and CDR2 YENEEA come from the germline V gene. V lost 8 bases to trimming and J lost 7 bases, with 15 bases between them. The CDR3 consists of 13 residues. Written as DNA, the CDR3 is TGTGCCAGCCGGAGGGCGGGATATAATGAGCAGTTCTTC. Amino acids: CASRRAGYNEQFF.

The rearrangement joins TRBV5-6 to TRBJ1-5; perhaps TRBD1 as D (5 bases). From germline, CDR1 is SGHDT and CDR2 YYEEEE. The CDR3 has 14 residues. V lost 0 bases and J 6 bases, leaving 10 bases between the germline ends. CDR3 sequence: CASSLGREGQPQHF. DNA of the CDR3: TGTGCCAGCAGCTTGGGCAGGGAAGGTCAGCCCCAGCATTTT. Looking up the rest from reference TRBV5-6 and TRBJ1-5 gives the full variable domain: DAGVTQSPTHLIKTRGQQVTLRCSPKSGHDTVSWYQQALGQGPQFIFQYYEEEERQRGNFPDRFSGHQFPNYSSELNVNALLLGDSALYLCASSLGREGQPQHFGDGTRLSIL.

The V and J genes are TRBV4-1 and TRBJ1-1; D ambiguous. Trimming removed 0 bases at V and 1 base at J, with 6 bases between. This CDR3 contains 14 residues. Germline V lookup: CDR1 MGHRA, CDR2 YSYEKL. The CDR3 coding sequence is TGCGCCAGCAGCCAAGATCGGAGGAACACTGAAGCTTTCTTT. This encodes CASSQDRRNTEAFF.

The rearrangement links TRBV27 to TRBJ2-5; 9 nucleotides line up with TRBD2. V dropped 7 bases and J dropped 5; count of bases not matched to a gene: 5. This CDR3 comprises 13 residues. Germline V gene sequence: CDR1 MNHEY, CDR2 SMNVEV (reference sequence). As DNA, the CDR3 is TGTGCCAGCAAAATTAGCGGGAGTGAGACCCAGTACTTC. Its protein is CASKISGSETQYF.

This chain connects TRBV11-1 to TRBJ2-2, with 11 bases identical to TRBD2. Germline V gene sequence: CDR1 SGHAT, CDR2 FQDESV (reference sequence). The ends lost 4 bases at V and 6 bases at J; junction bases unmatched: 1. The CDR3 totals 14 residues. The CDR3 loop is CASSSGLAAGELFF. Written as DNA, the CDR3 is TGTGCCAGCAGCTCGGGACTAGCGGCCGGGGAGCTGTTTTTT.

The sample holds a few counts of this clone. The chain combines TRBV30 with TRBJ2-1; 9 bases align to TRBD2. Germline V gene sequence: CDR1 GTSNPN, CDR2 SVGIG (reference sequence). V dropped 8 bases and J dropped 5; count of bases not matched to a gene: 16. This CDR3 comprises 16 residues. This CDR3 reads CARGPSLAGLHNEQFF. CDR3 sequence (DNA): TGTGCCCGGGGGCCTTCCCTAGCGGGACTTCACAATGAGCAGTTCTTC.

The chain is built from TRBV7-9 and TRBJ2-3; tentative D call: TRBD1 (6 bases). Trimming removed 5 bases from V and 5 bases from J, with 17 bases in between. Germline CDR1 and CDR2: SEHNR and FQNEAQ (reference sequence). This CDR3 region has 15 residues. CDR3 nucleotide sequence: TGTGCCAGCAGCGGGGGCGGTAATCCGGGAGATACGCAGTATTTT. Its translation: CASSGGGNPGDTQYF.

V gene TRBV7-8 combines with J gene TRBJ2-7; 8 bases line up with TRBD2. V shed 5 bases and J 4 bases; nucleotides not matched to a gene: 10. The CDR3 loop spans 15 amino acids. Germline V CDR1 and CDR2: SGHVS, FQNEAQ. CDR3 DNA: TGTGCCAGCAGCCAAGGTAGCGGGACATATTACGAGCAGTACTTC. It specifies CASSQGSGTYYEQYF.

This chain joins TRBV2 and TRBJ1-1; weak D call: TRBD1 (5 bases). V was cut by 7 bases and J by 6 bases, with 12 bases left in between. The CDR3 has 12 amino acids. Germline-derived CDR1 and CDR2 are SNHLY and FYNNEI. The CDR3 spells CASTEEGAEAFF. Here the CDR3 DNA reads TGTGCCAGCACCGAGGAAGGGGCTGAAGCTTTCTTT.